Following are 9 T cell receptor beta chains from one sample sequenced in a study of T cell responses to AZD1222 COVID-19 vaccine. TCRdb keeps only in-frame clones here, not all; method: immunoSEQ multiplex PCR. The data contain around 180,000 clones, about 88% of them seen just once; the ten biggest clones take up around 26%. The material was peripheral blood, obtained 28 days after the second AZD1222 dose. The receptors stem from an adult who received the AZD1222 COVID-19 vaccine.

This clone was seen more than once but under ten times. The genes are TRBV18 and TRBJ2-1, with D unresolved. Germline CDR1 and CDR2: KGHSH and LQKENI. This CDR3 has 15 residues. With 3 bases removed from V and 4 bases from J, the gap between germline ends came to 13 bases. The CDR3 coding sequence is TGTGCCAGCTCACCCCCGGGTTCGGCTTACAATGAGCAGTTCTTC. Residues: CASSPPGSAYNEQFF.

The V and J genes are TRBV7-6 and TRBJ2-3, with D possibly matching TRBD2 (6 bases). The CDR3 sequence is 15 residues long. CDR1 SGHVS and CDR2 FNYEAQ come from the germline V gene. Trimming stripped 8 bases from V and 4 bases from J, with 19 bases between. CDR3 sequence reads: CASRQGGSGADTQYF. The CDR3 bases are TGTGCCAGCCGGCAGGGAGGTAGCGGAGCAGATACGCAGTATTTT. Full variable domain (rest looked up from reference TRBV7-6 and TRBJ2-3): GAGVSQSPRYKVTKRGQDVALRCDPISGHVSLYWYRQALGQGPEFLTYFNYEAQQDKSGLPNDRFSAERPEGSISTLTIQRTEQRDSAMYRCASRQGGSGADTQYFGPGTRLTVL.

The chain is built from TRBV4-2 and TRBJ2-2; no definite D call. Germline loops: CDR1 LGHNA, CDR2 YNFKEQ. The CDR3 runs to 15 residues. V lost 0 bases and J 0 bases, leaving 5 bases between the germline ends. The CDR3 bases are TGTGCCAGCAGCCAAGAGTTTTCGAACACCGGGGAGCTGTTTTTT. Protein product: CASSQEFSNTGELFF.

The chain carries TRBV4-3 and TRBJ1-2, with a possible D match to TRBD1 (5 bases). Per the germline V gene, CDR1 is LGHNA and CDR2 is YSLEER. The CDR3 covers 14 residues. Trimming stripped 3 bases from V and 1 base from J, with 9 bases between. CDR3 sequence: CASSQGPSNYGYTF. Written as DNA, the CDR3 is TGCGCCAGCAGCCAGGGGCCCAGTAACTATGGCTACACCTTC.

The rearrangement uses TRBV28 and TRBJ2-3; D unresolved. The CDR3 length is 12 residues. Trimming removed 6 bases from V and 6 bases from J, with 10 bases in between. The germline V gene has CDR1 MDHEN and CDR2 SYDVKM. This CDR3 is CASRTLTDTQYF. The CDR3 DNA reads as TGTGCCAGCAGGACCCTGACGGATACGCAGTATTTT.

J is TRBJ2-4 and V is TRBV9; no definite D call. V was trimmed by 0 bases and J by 8 bases, leaving 9 bases between them. Germline V gives CDR1 SGDLS, CDR2 YYNGEE. This CDR3 is 13 amino acids long. CDR3 in DNA: TGTGCCAGCAGCGTAGAAGGCGGAGACATTCAGTACTTC. Its protein is CASSVEGGDIQYF.

The genes are TRBV29-1 and TRBJ1-1, with 10 positions matching TRBD1. The CDR3 loop spans 14 amino acids. Trimming removed 4 bases from V and 0 bases from J; junction bases left unmatched: 2. CDR1 is SQVTM, CDR2 ANQGSEA, per germline. The CDR3 DNA is TGCAGCGTTGGGACAGGGGGTCTGAACACTGAAGCTTTCTTT. It is translated as CSVGTGGLNTEAFF.

This chain connects TRBV10-2 to TRBJ2-1; D unresolved. The CDR3 extends over 10 amino acids. With 10 bases removed from V and 8 bases from J, the gap between germline ends came to 9 bases. Germline V gives CDR1 WSHSY, CDR2 SAAADI. DNA of the CDR3: TGCGCCAACTCTAACGATGAGCAGTTCTTC. Encoded protein: CANSNDEQFF.

The chain joins TRBV19 to TRBJ2-2; perhaps TRBD1 as D (5 bases). Germline lookup yields CDR1 LNHDA and CDR2 SQIVND (reference sequence). The CDR3 totals 12 residues. Trimming pared 10 bases from V and 1 base from J, leaving 7 bases between. The CDR3 loop reads CATQGNTGELFF. As DNA, the CDR3 is TGTGCCACCCAGGGGAACACCGGGGAGCTGTTTTTT.